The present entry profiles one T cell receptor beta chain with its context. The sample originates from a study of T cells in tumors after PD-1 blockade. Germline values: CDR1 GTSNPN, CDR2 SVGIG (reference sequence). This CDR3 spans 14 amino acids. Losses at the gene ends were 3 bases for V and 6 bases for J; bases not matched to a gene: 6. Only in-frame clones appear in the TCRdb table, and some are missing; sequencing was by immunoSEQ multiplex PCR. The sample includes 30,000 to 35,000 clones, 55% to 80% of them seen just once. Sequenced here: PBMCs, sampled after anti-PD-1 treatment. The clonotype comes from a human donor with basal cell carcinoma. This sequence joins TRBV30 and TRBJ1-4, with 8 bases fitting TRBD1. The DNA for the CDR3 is TGTGCCTGGAGAACGGGACAGGCTGATGAAAAACTGTTTTTT. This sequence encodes CAWRTGQADEKLFF. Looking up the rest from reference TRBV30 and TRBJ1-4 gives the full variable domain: SQTIHQWPATLVQPVGSPLSLECTVEGTSNPNLYWYRQAAGRGLQLLFYSVGIGQISSEVPQNLSASRPQDRQFILSSKKLLLSDSGFYLCAWRTGQADEKLFFGSGTQLSVL.